This entry features one T cell receptor (beta chain) sequence. The table lists this clone with a few counts. This receptor's antigen is unknown. No much larger clonotype is one base removed from it; base qualities were not supplied. This specimen belongs to a study of cytomegalovirus exposure and HLA in healthy donors (dated by TCRdb to between 2016 and 2019). For context, the study as a whole: An earlier analysis of approximately 550 of the donors reported about 250 Gb of sequence data and some 120 million unique TCR beta sequences from about 179 million T cells. HLA typing covered class I and class II loci at four-digit resolution. In the later analysis, no new phenotypic data were used to find candidate immune exposures; instead, reliance was placed on TCR beta sequences and their occurrence across donors. In an earlier analysis of roughly 600 of the donors, high-throughput TCR beta sequencing was used to judge whether each TCR beta V gene segment behaved as functional or pseudogenic. Typing coverage varied by locus: about 620-630 donors for A, B, C, DRB1 and DQB1; roughly 520 for DQA1; more than 600 for DPA1; roughly 450 for DPB1. A later analysis re-examined previously published TCR beta repertoires from more than 600 donors and added high-resolution HLA genotyping to investigate patterns of TCR occurrence. Because of strong linkage in the cohort, roughly five DR-DQ haplotypes were treated as single units for association and clustering. The study used immunosequencing to profile the T cell repertoires of some 600 subjects and linked those repertoires to cytomegalovirus serostatus. Donor age, sex, ethnicity and CMV serostatus were compiled alongside the repertoire data. To predict cytomegalovirus infection status, the study combined high-throughput TCR immunosequencing, statistical association of individual TCRs with disease status, and machine learning. Among the approximately 420 genotyped donors, about 85% belonged to the genetic ancestry cluster associated with self-reported Caucasian donors. On average, over 200,000 unique TCR beta nucleotide sequences were sequenced per donor among some 420 genotyped donors of the cohort, with around 19% of those sequences being non-productive. The study was designed to test whether signatures of past pathogen exposure could be identified by cataloging public T cell receptors. All discovery cohort repertoires had been generated on a single sequencing platform. A later genetic analysis took genome-wide SNP genotypes for about three fifths of the 666 donors and used that subset as a discovery cohort. Besides the first cohort of 666 subjects, a separate validation cohort made up of 120 different subjects was used. Around 320 gigabases of sequencing data and 80 million or so unique TCR sequences were included in an early release covering about 700 HLA-typed donors.

The cohort was made up of approximately 670 healthy bone marrow donors. All cohort members were sampled while nominally healthy, although unrecorded immune exposures were likely present. The donor was CMV seropositive and was included in the group of around 300 seropositive cohort members. A peripheral blood sample was provided by each donor, and peripheral blood mononuclear cells were used for TCR beta sequencing. The Qiagen DNeasy Blood Extraction Kit was used to extract genomic DNA from the blood cell samples. Library construction relied on the immunoSEQ multiplex PCR assay. For the multiplex PCR, a mixture combining 60 forward primers for TCR Vbeta segments and 13 reverse primers for TCR Jbeta segments was used. Amplification of the CDR3 region of rearranged TCR beta genes was performed with a multiplex PCR assay on genomic DNA. The amplified TCR beta libraries were sequenced on the Illumina HiSeq System as 87-base-pair reads. The paper's data handling went like this. In a later analysis, 80 million or so unique TCR beta chains were counted across the 500 to 700 repertoires, and roughly 10 million of these chains were shared by at least two donors. To remove PCR and sequencing errors, raw reads were error-corrected and collapsed into unique sequences using a nearest-neighbor algorithm that merged closely related sequences. To assign V, D and J gene segments, CDR3 sequences were aligned to IMGT reference sequences. Each retained sequence needed at least a six-nucleotide match to both a V gene segment and a J gene segment. Rearrangements were called productive when the CDR3 lacked stop codons and stayed in frame with V and J; all others were non-productive. Following IMGT convention, CDR3 was defined as the stretch from the second conserved V-encoded cysteine to the conserved J-encoded phenylalanine. Sequences without an unambiguous match to a single V gene segment were excluded from the earlier analysis of 500 to 700 of the donors. An earlier analysis of 500 to 700 of the donors classified V segments as functional when productive rearrangements were above 56.7% and as segregating when the standard deviation between donors was above 5%. To diagnose cytomegalovirus status from the catalog of TCR beta chain sequences, a statistical classification framework was built. In a later analysis, TCR nucleotide sequences were compared against IMGT/GENE-DB human TR gene sequences so that V and J genes could be assigned. A later analysis assigned CDR3 sequences and most-parsimonious VDJ recombination scenarios with the TCRdist pipeline. A later analysis defined each TCR beta chain by its CDR3 amino acid sequence plus V-gene family, and excluded reads lacking a unique V-gene family. A later analysis removed roughly 590 highly shared, low-generation-probability nucleotide sequences to deal with suspected cross-contamination and a sequencing artifact. A later analysis calculated a clonal expansion index for each public chain from normalized within-repertoire ranks of inferred template counts. In a later analysis, generation probabilities were computed using a VDJ recombination model fitted to out-of-frame rearrangements, and the results were checked against IGoR. Hypergeometric tests were used in a later analysis to score TCR-TCR, TCR-HLA and TCR-CMV co-occurrence, with a repertoire-size bias correction applied to the TCR pairs. To estimate false discovery rates, a later analysis permuted the HLA or CMV assignments 20 times. In a later analysis, co-occurring TCRs were grouped using DBSCAN, and TCRdist sequence similarity was added for clustering within HLA-allele-positive subsets. For co-occurrence clustering, repertoires with fewer than 30,000 or more than 120,000 public chains were excluded, along with about five repertoires with anomalous nucleotide sharing. This immuneACCESS table, as held by TCRdb, lists in-frame sequences with V and J called but not all clones. Of the missing ones, under half trace to an unresolved V gene in checked studies; the others have no known cause. The DNA was the basis for D and trimming; V, J and clone size are from that table. The sample table records around 94,000 clones; more than 70% of these occur just once. Of the sample, roughly 9.6% is held by the ten largest clones.

The CDR3 runs 15 residues from the cysteine to the phenylalanine. Here the CDR3 DNA is all that survives: 45 bases in frame from base 1. Reading the germline V gene gives CDR1 MRHNA and CDR2 SNTAGT. The germline V and J ends show losses of 5 bases and 4 bases respectively, and no gene match explains 3 bases of the junction. Overall results and qualifications from the work: The sequencing pipeline was judged likely to have produced a cluster of highly shared sequence variants as a technical artifact. Because HLA typing was unavailable for some donors at each locus, only the typed subset was used in association tests. The cohort was sequenced for TCR beta chains only, and without alpha or paired-chain data the features that could be detected were limited. The 87-base-pair reads could not distinguish some IMGT-functional V segments, including TRBV6-2 and TRBV6-3, so those segments were excluded. In vitro tests confirmed that a few of the cytomegalovirus-associated TCR beta chains recognize cytomegalovirus antigens. Broadly in line with IMGT annotations, most TCR beta V segments showed up in productive rearrangements about 87% or about 30% of the time in an earlier analysis of approximately 600 of the donors. According to a later analysis, TCR association rates differed among HLA loci, with DRB1 alleles showing the most associated TCRs and HLA-C alleles showing the fewest. A later analysis reported that several top co-occurrence clusters appeared linked to parvovirus B19, influenza, CMV and Epstein-Barr virus. Roughly uniform sequencing depth across donors was assumed in presence/absence analyses, although this assumption may not hold. In a later genetic analysis, a missense DCLRE1C variant was associated with V-gene and J-gene trimming of TCR beta chains, and the association was replicated in an independent cohort. Cytomegalovirus status was reported to be diagnosed by the classifier with high specificity and sensitivity in both the original and validation cohorts. Compared with the roughly 720-donor mean, donors in an Asian-associated ancestry cluster had fewer N-insertions in productive TCRs, according to a later genetic analysis. A further reported finding was that TCR beta sequences accurately predicted the HLA-A and HLA-B alleles for most subjects in the first cohort. The study gave a list of under 200 TCR beta chains associated with cytomegalovirus. Most CMV-associated TCR beta chains appeared to be HLA-restricted in a later analysis, and the HLA associations seemed to be driven largely by CMV exposure. In a later analysis, HLA-associated TCR beta chains were found to be more clonally expanded and to have lower generation probabilities than equally common non-associated chains. It was suggested by the authors that the approach could potentially be generalized to other disease states and immunological phenotypes. Because counts were too low, some 17 rarely observed V segments, including chromosome 9 orphons, were excluded from the earlier analysis of some 590 of the donors. In a later analysis, some 17,000 TCR beta sequences were associated with specific HLA alleles at a false discovery rate of 0.05. When HLA alleles, especially DR and DQ, strongly co-occurred, attributing TCR associations to individual alleles was difficult. CMV serostatus was the only immune exposure information available for the cohort. While some public TCRs were present in many individuals, most TCR sequences turned up only very rarely across donors. Linkage disequilibrium might explain the correlated functional status among segregating V segments, but an unknown experimental factor could not be ruled out.

This TCR was sampled from a male donor in good health and CMV-seropositive. Recombination linked TRBV6-4 to TRBJ2-1, with TRBD2 identical over 12 junction bases. The sequenced material came from PBMCs. The base sequence is TGTGCCAGCAGTCGGACTAGCGGGAAATACAATGAGCAGTTCTTC. Translated, this is CASSRTSGKYNEQFF.